These T cell receptor beta chains were read from a single sample in a study of CD8+ T cells in alopecia areata. TCRdb keeps only in-frame clones here, not all; method: immunoSEQ multiplex PCR. The sample contains some 200,000 clones, approximately 45% of which appear only once. This sample comprised CD4+ T cells sorted from blood, obtained at roughly week 36, from a patient treated with tofacitinib. Receptors originate from a human donor with alopecia areata. The CDR3 runs from the conserved cysteine through the conserved F or W. D genes are given only for firm matches.

TRBD1 | TRBJ2-7 | TRBV30 | CAWGGQGEQYF
NA | TRBJ2-2 | TRBV2 | CASSQTRGTAGELFF
TRBD1 | TRBJ1-5 | TRBV2 | CASRGQGESNQPQHF
NA | TRBJ2-1 | TRBV29-1 | CSATRPSSYNEQFF
NA | TRBJ2-1 | TRBV29-1 | CSVIGNEQFF
TRBD1 | TRBJ1-5 | TRBV27 | CASSYRGRGIYQPQHF
TRBD1 | TRBJ1-1 | TRBV28 | CASSSGTGEAFF
NA | TRBJ2-5 | TRBV19 | CASSQTAYRETQYF
NA | TRBJ2-7 | TRBV5-8 | CASSPPGRRAEQYF
TRBD2 | TRBJ2-7 | TRBV29-1 | CSVTSGRDEQYF
TRBD2 | TRBJ2-5 | TRBV4-3 | CASSQAASGRTQYF
NA | TRBJ1-1 | TRBV4-1 | CASSQVWTMNTEAFF
NA | TRBJ1-4 | TRBV2 | CASSDTRNVKLFF
TRBD1 | TRBJ2-4 | TRBV7-9 | CASSSSGQGANIQYF
TRBD2 | TRBJ2-7 | TRBV27 | CASSTNRGGILNEQYF
NA | TRBJ2-7 | TRBV7-2 | CASSLGRLALEQYF
NA | TRBJ2-2 | TRBV9 | CASSVVGANTGELFF
TRBD1 | TRBJ1-5 | TRBV2 | CASSRKQGISNQPQHF
NA | TRBJ2-7 | TRBV5-1 | CASSLMGGGIYEQYF
TRBD1 | TRBJ2-7 | TRBV7-6 | CASSLQGYEQYF
TRBD1 | TRBJ2-6 | TRBV5-1 | CASSTGAGANVLTF
NA | TRBJ1-1 | TRBV7-2 | CASSSLAGQTEAFF
NA | TRBJ2-4 | TRBV19 | CASSFGPGLAKNIQYF
NA | TRBJ2-7 | TRBV27 | CASSLKQGGREQYF
TRBD1 | TRBJ2-3 | TRBV4-2 | CASSRDGDRGRPNTQYF
TRBD2 | TRBJ2-2 | TRBV7-2 | CASSLMGRAGELFF
NA | TRBJ2-5 | TRBV30 | CAWSVGTGPQETQYF
TRBD1 | TRBJ2-7 | TRBV18 | CASSPPQGQRRSYEQYF
TRBD1 | TRBJ1-2 | TRBV20-1 | CSAKTGWGYTF
NA | TRBJ2-5 | TRBV28 | CASSSPGQAVSETQYF
NA | TRBJ1-1 | TRBV7-8 | CASSFVTGTAEAFF
NA | TRBJ1-4 | TRBV4-3 | CASSQTREKLFF
NA | TRBJ2-5 | TRBV7-8 | CASSPGTPSQYF
NA | TRBJ2-3 | TRBV28 | CASSIPVRPSDTQYF
NA | TRBJ2-4 | TRBV29-1 | CSVEGEVKNIQYF